The rows below give T cell receptor beta chains drawn from one sample of a study of CD8+ T cells in alopecia areata. TCRdb keeps only in-frame clones here, not all; method: immunoSEQ multiplex PCR. This table has 190,000 or so clones, about 60% appearing once. Specimen: CD8+ T cells sorted from blood, collected at week 24, from a patient treated with tofacitinib. The receptor source for this set is a human donor with alopecia areata. Each CDR3 is given with its conserved first and last residue. The order of the fields is CDR3 length, V gene, D gene, J gene, clone size, CDR3 protein, CDR3 DNA. D genes are given only for firm matches. Clone size is not always given. Where it is, it says once, few, many or a class for expanded clones.

14	TRBV25-1	-	TRBJ2-5	-	CASSERRNQETQYF	TGTGCCAGCAGTGAACGCAGGAACCAAGAGACCCAGTACTTC
15	TRBV30	TRBD1	TRBJ1-5	-	CAWSTGTGRNQPQHF	TGTGCCTGGAGTACAGGGACAGGACGAAATCAGCCCCAGCATTTT
15	TRBV10-3	-	TRBJ2-5	-	CAISVRSGGEETQYF	TGTGCCATCAGTGTCAGGTCCGGGGGCGAGGAGACCCAGTACTTC
16	TRBV13	-	TRBJ1-2	-	CASRQATETGIAGYTF	TGTGCCAGCAGACAAGCCACCGAGACAGGAATTGCTGGCTACACCTTC
15	TRBV25-1	-	TRBJ2-5	-	CASSETNREGETQYF	TGTGCCAGCAGCGAAACTAACAGGGAGGGGGAGACCCAGTACTTC
13	TRBV11-3	-	TRBJ2-5	-	CASSSYIMETQYF	TGTGCCAGCAGCTCCTATATTATGGAGACCCAGTACTTC
15	TRBV7-9	TRBD2	TRBJ2-1	few	CASSHVAGAGGGQFF	TGTGCCAGCAGCCACGTCGCCGGCGCGGGGGGCGGGCAGTTCTTC
13	TRBV5-4	-	TRBJ1-2	-	CASSLLRAGGYTF	TGTGCCAGCAGCTTGCTCAGGGCCGGTGGCTACACCTTC
14	TRBV28	TRBD1	TRBJ1-2	-	CASSYGQGRDGYTF	TGTGCCAGCAGTTACGGACAGGGGCGGGATGGCTACACCTTC
12	TRBV28	-	TRBJ1-5	-	CASSGRNQPQHF	TGTGCCAGCAGTGGCCGCAATCAGCCCCAGCATTTT
13	TRBV7-8	-	TRBJ1-2	-	CASSLGRDYGYTF	TGTGCCAGCAGCTTAGGACGGGACTATGGCTACACCTTC
17	TRBV15	TRBD2	TRBJ2-6	-	CATSRASGGVWANVLTF	TGTGCCACCAGCAGAGCTTCGGGGGGAGTATGGGCCAACGTCCTGACTTTC
13	TRBV7-9	-	TRBJ1-4	-	CASGVTGREKLFF	TGTGCCAGCGGAGTTACAGGGAGGGAAAAACTGTTTTTT
16	TRBV7-2	TRBD1	TRBJ1-1	-	CASSLDRGLVNTEAFF	TGTGCCAGCAGCTTGGACAGGGGATTGGTGAACACTGAAGCTTTCTTT